This section outlines one T cell receptor (beta chain) sequence together with its context. Its cognate antigen has yet to be identified. Base quality data are lacking; no much larger clone is found one base away. The method behind the library was the immunoSEQ multiplex PCR assay. This immuneACCESS table, as held by TCRdb, lists in-frame sequences with V and J called but not all clones. Of the missing ones, under half trace to an unresolved V gene in checked studies; the others have no known cause. Within this sample are around 98,000 clones, with around 95% of them counted one time only. Approximately 0.21% of the sample lies in the top ten. This specimen comes from a study of technical replicates of blood from a handful of donors (dated by TCRdb to 2017 to 2019). The CDR3 starts with the cysteine, ends with the phenylalanine, and has 16 residues. Only CDR3 DNA remains: 48 bases, in frame from the first base. The germline V gene (reference sequence) supplies CDR1 SGHNT and CDR2 YYREEE. Clipping removes 2 bases from V and 1 base from J, with 7 as the unmatched junction base count.

The chain is made from TRBV5-4 and TRBJ2-3; 7 bases in the junction line up with TRBD1. The source material was T cells isolated from PBMCs. The receptor comes from a human donor in good health. Here the CDR3 is given as CASSLDRVFRTDTQYF. The nucleotide sequence is TGTGCCAGCAGCTTAGACAGGGTGTTTCGCACAGATACGCAGTATTTT.